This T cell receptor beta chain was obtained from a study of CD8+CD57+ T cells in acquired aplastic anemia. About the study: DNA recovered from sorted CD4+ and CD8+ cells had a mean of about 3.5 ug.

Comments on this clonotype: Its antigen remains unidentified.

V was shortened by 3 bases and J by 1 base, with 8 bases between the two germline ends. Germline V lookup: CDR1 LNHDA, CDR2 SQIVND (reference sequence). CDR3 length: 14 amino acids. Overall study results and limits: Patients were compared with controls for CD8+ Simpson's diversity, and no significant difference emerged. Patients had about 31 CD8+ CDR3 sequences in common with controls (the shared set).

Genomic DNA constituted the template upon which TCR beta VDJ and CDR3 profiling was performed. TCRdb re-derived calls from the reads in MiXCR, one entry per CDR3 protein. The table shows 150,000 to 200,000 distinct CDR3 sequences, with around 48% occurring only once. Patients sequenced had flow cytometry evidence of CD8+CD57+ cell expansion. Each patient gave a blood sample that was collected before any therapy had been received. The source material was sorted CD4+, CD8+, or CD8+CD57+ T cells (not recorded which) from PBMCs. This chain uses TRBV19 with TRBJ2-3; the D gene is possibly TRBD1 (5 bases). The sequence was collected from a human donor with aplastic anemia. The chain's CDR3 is CASSIQGGTDTQYF. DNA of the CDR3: TGTGCCAGTAGTATCCAGGGTGGCACAGATACGCAGTATTTT.